This T cell receptor beta chain was profiled in a study of T cell repertoires in cytomegalovirus infection. Via MiXCR, TCRdb re-called the reads, giving one row per CDR3 protein. The sample includes more than 200,000 distinct CDR3 sequences, less than 9.5% seen only once; the top ten take more than 12%. Trimming cost V 8 bases and J 1 base, with 12 bases left between them. Germline-derived CDR1 and CDR2 are MNHEY and SVGEGT. This CDR3 comprises 14 residues. This clonotype has a handful of counts. The chain recombines TRBV6-2 or TRBV6-3 with TRBJ1-5; the D is unclear. Material for sequencing was PBMCs. The origin of this receptor is a human donor in good health (CMV status not recorded). Some clones in this sample may be carry-over from other donors' samples. CDR3 sequence (DNA): TGTGCCAGCGTGGGTATGGGGAGCAATCAGCCCCAGCATTTT. Translation gives CASVGMGSNQPQHF.